This T cell receptor (beta chain) was obtained from a study of shared clonotypes between healthy human individuals. Positively selected for CCR7, the CD45RO-negative cells used as naive CD8 cells excluded terminally differentiated effector memory CD45RA+ cells. General observations from the study: Donor clonotype sharing was expected to depend on sequencing depth. Sorted-subset sequencing was shown by rarefaction to be incomplete despite large depth.

Assay execution proceeded at the deep level. Using immunoSEQ multiplex PCR, the repertoire was profiled, and TCRdb retains in-frame clones only, with some absent. The sample yields under 600,000 clones, 95% to 98% seen once. As for this clone: The antigen is undetermined.

The source is a man aged 30 to 45 in good health. What was sequenced was naive CD8+ T cells sorted from blood.

This CDR3 reads CASSLGPGTEETQYF. Written as DNA, the CDR3 is TGCGCCAGCAGCTTGGGCCCCGGGACAGAAGAGACCCAGTACTTC. The V call is TRBV5-1, the J call TRBJ2-5; the match to TRBD1 covers 7 bases. The V and J ends lost 0 bases and 3 bases, in that order; junction bases with no gene match: 5. CDR1 and CDR2 from the germline V gene are SGHRS and YFSETQ. This CDR3 is 15 amino acids long. Looking up the rest from reference TRBV5-1 and TRBJ2-5 gives the full variable domain: KAGVTQTPRYLIKTRGQQVTLSCSPISGHRSVSWYQQTPGQGLQFLFEYFSETQRNKGNFPGRFSGRQFSNSRSEMNVSTLELGDSALYLCASSLGPGTEETQYFGPGTRLLVL.